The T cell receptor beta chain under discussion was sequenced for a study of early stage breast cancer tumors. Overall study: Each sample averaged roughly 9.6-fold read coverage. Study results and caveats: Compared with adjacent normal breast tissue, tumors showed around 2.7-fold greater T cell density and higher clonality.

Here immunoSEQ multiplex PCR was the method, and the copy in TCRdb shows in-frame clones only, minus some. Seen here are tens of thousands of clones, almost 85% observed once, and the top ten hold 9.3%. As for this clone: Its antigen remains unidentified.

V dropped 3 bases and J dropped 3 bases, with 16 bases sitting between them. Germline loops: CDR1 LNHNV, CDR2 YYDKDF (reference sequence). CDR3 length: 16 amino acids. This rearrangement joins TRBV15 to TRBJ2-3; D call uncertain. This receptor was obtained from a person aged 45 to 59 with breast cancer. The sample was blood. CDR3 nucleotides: TGTGCCACCAGCAGCAGACCCGTCATCGTGACAGATACGCAGTATTTT. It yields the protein CATSSRPVIVTDTQYF.